Shown below are 9 T cell receptor beta chains from a single sample sequenced in a study of T cells after yellow fever vaccination. One entry per CDR3 protein results from TCRdb running MiXCR on the 5' RACE reads. The data hold about 350,000 distinct CDR3 sequences, with under 15% observed a single time. The sequencing used CD4+ T cells sorted from PBMCs, collected 15 days after the yellow fever booster vaccination. The source is a man aged 18-30 years who received the YFV17D yellow fever vaccine.

In the case of this clonotype: With a much larger clone just one base away, this may be a read error. The CDR3 bases are TGTGCCAGCAGTGAGGGACTAGCCAAAAACATTCAGTACTTC. This sequence encodes CASSEGLAKNIQYF. This sequence joins TRBV2 and TRBJ2-4, with D perhaps TRBD2 (6 bases). V lost 3 bases and J lost 0, with 6 bases in between. This CDR3 has 14 residues. The germline gives CDR1 SNHLY, CDR2 FYNNEI.

This rearrangement joins TRBV10-3 to TRBJ2-5, with a weak D call TRBD1 (6 bases). Germline loops: CDR1 ENHRY, CDR2 SYGVKD. CDR3 length: 15 residues. Trimming removed 4 bases from V and 2 bases from J, with 14 bases in between. The CDR3 sequence: CAISGYGTNQETQYF. CDR3 nucleotide sequence: TGTGCCATCAGTGGATACGGGACAAATCAAGAGACCCAGTACTTC.

The chain uses TRBV7-2 and TRBJ1-1; perhaps TRBD1 as D (6 bases). V lost 2 bases and J lost 3, with 10 bases in between. The germline V gene has CDR1 SGHTA and CDR2 FQGNSA. The CDR3 extends over 14 amino acids. CDR3 sequence (DNA): TGTGCCAGCAGCTTATCAAGGACAGACACTGAAGCTTTCTTT. Residues: CASSLSRTDTEAFF.

This clonotype was found a few times. The J gene is TRBJ2-5, the V gene TRBV27; unclear D gene. Germline V gene data show CDR1 as MNHEY and CDR2 as SMNVEV (reference sequence). The V end was cut by 4 bases, the J end by 3 bases, with 12 bases between. The CDR3 is 14 amino acids. This chain's CDR3 is CASSSYYSEETQYF. In DNA, the CDR3 is TGTGCCAGCAGTTCATACTACTCCGAAGAGACCCAGTACTTC.

This clonotype showed up just a few times. The genes are TRBV5-1 and TRBJ2-5; TRBD2 is a possible D gene (5 bases). This CDR3 is built from 13 residues. Germline CDR1 reads SGHRS; CDR2 reads YFSETQ. Trimming pared 5 bases from V and 5 bases from J, leaving 13 bases between. The CDR3 DNA reads as TGCGCCAGCAGTTGGAGCGGTGGGGAGACCCAGTACTTC. Amino acids: CASSWSGGETQYF.

V is TRBV5-4 and J is TRBJ1-1, with D possibly TRBD1 on 5 matching bases. V was pared by 4 bases and J by 0 bases, with 13 bases between. Germline CDR1 SGHNT, CDR2 YYREEE (reference sequence). The CDR3 runs to 15 residues. CDR3 sequence: CASSAGGVMNTEAFF. Here the CDR3 DNA reads TGTGCCAGCAGCGCGGGGGGAGTAATGAACACTGAAGCTTTCTTT.

This clonotype was detected only a few times. The chain recombines TRBV20-1 with TRBJ2-3; TRBD2 is a possible D gene (5 bases). The CDR3 has 12 residues. Germline CDR1 and CDR2: DFQATT and SNEGSKA (reference sequence). V was cut by 2 bases and J by 4 bases, with 7 bases left in between. The CDR3 here is CSARLLADTQYF. The CDR3 bases are TGCAGTGCTAGACTACTAGCAGATACGCAGTATTTT.

This clonotype was found many times. The chain couples TRBV29-1 to TRBJ2-7, with D uncertain. The CDR3 length is 11 residues. Germline CDR1 is SQVTM and CDR2 is ANQGSEA. V was trimmed by 4 bases and J by 3 bases, leaving 7 bases between them. Here the CDR3 reads CSVAQYYEQYF. CDR3 nucleotide sequence: TGCAGCGTTGCTCAGTACTACGAGCAGTACTTC.

The chain has TRBV18 and TRBJ1-4, with 10 bases matching TRBD1. The CDR3 is 15 residues long. Trimming cost V 6 bases and J 7 bases; bases outside gene matches: 8. The germline V gene has CDR1 KGHSH and CDR2 LQKENI. CDR3 nucleotides: TGTGCCAGCTCCAGACGACAGGGGGCGAGTGAAAAACTGTTTTTT. Translated: CASSRRQGASEKLFF.